This T cell receptor beta chain was sequenced for a study of Graves' ophthalmopathy and Graves' hyperthyroidism. Across the study: Hyperthyroidism was considered stable when no ophthalmopathy appeared within 18 months of follow-up. General study points: In predicting ophthalmopathy progression, the model reached 70% to 71% sensitivity and 72.22% specificity. Most expanded clonotypes from thyroid (those above 0.001 frequency) were also found in blood.

This clonotype was recorded at least ten times. Its antigen is not known. Transcripts of RNA were the source for amplifying TCR beta CDR3 regions. First-round RT-PCR relied on HTBI primers, and a second-round multiplex PCR came next. MiXCR, applied by TCRdb to the multiplex PCR reads, yields one record per CDR3 protein. The sample records approximately 540,000 distinct CDR3 sequences, under 40% being singletons. Only newly diagnosed hyperthyroidism patients aged 18 to 65, with under 2 months' duration, were enrolled. The receptor's source is an adult man with Graves' hyperthyroidism. Material for sequencing was peripheral blood or thyroid tissue (not recorded which).

DNA of the CDR3: TGTGCCAGCAGCTTGAGAAATTTCGCTGAAGCTTTCTTT. It specifies CASSLRNFAEAFF. The chain is built from TRBV5-4 and TRBJ1-1; D is undetermined. The V gene lost 1 base and the J gene lost 6 bases, with 10 bases spanning the gap. From germline, CDR1 is SGHNT and CDR2 YYREEE (reference sequence). This CDR3 has 13 amino acids.